This record looks at one T cell receptor (beta chain) sequence and its context. Sequenced by immunoSEQ multiplex PCR; TCRdb stores in-frame clones only, minus some. The table has some 42,000 clones, around 87% seen once; the top ten hold 9%. Germline V gene lookup returns CDR1 SGHNT and CDR2 YYREEE (reference sequence). This CDR3 is built from 14 residues. Deletions cut 2 bases from V and 4 bases from J, with 12 bases between. This specimen belongs to a study of blood T cell repertoires in COVID-19. On the study more broadly: COVID-19 samples collected from the United States, Italy and Spain covered acute and convalescent phases.

Sequences were obtained from peripheral blood. The sequence derives from a young man with active or convalescent COVID-19. The chain employs TRBV5-4 and TRBJ1-2; tentative D call: TRBD1 (6 bases). This CDR3 is CASSFLQGRYGYTF. The CDR3 DNA is TGTGCCAGCAGCTTTTTACAGGGCCGCTATGGCTACACCTTC.